The clone carrying this TCR beta chain came up a few times. Its antigen is not known. These data originate in a study of OX40 agonist ivuxolimab in advanced cancers. Study summary: Patients were treated with intravenous ivuxolimab, dosed at 0.01 to 10 mg/kg and infused every 2 weeks. Those enrolled were approximately 87% male, with a mean age of 60 years and ages from about 20 to 90.

General study points: Partial responders dosed at 0.1-3.0 mg/kg displayed clonal expansion ranking among the lowest. At 0.1 to 3.0 mg/kg, CD4+ and CD8+ blood T cells expanded clonally by week 6.

Looked up from germline, CDR1 is LNHDA and CDR2 is SQIVND (reference sequence). There are 12 residues in the CDR3. Trimming left V 4 bases short and J 4 bases short, with 7 bases between. Sequencing used immunoSEQ multiplex PCR; TCRdb keeps in-frame clones, though not all of them. The sample carries roughly 100,000 clones, about 96% recorded once. The TCR was taken from an adult with an advanced solid tumor such as melanoma, head and neck, liver or kidney cancer. The V and J genes are TRBV19 and TRBJ1-1, with D hard to call. Sequencing used CD4+ or CD8+ T cells sorted from blood, obtained in a trial of the OX40 agonist ivuxolimab. The CDR3 sequence is CASSTLGTEAFF. For the CDR3, the DNA is TGTGCCAGTAGTACCTTGGGCACTGAAGCTTTCTTT.